Presented here are 14 T cell receptor beta chains from one specimen sequenced in a study of blood T cell repertoires in COVID-19. Sequencing used immunoSEQ multiplex PCR; TCRdb keeps in-frame clones, though not all of them. This sample yields under 200,000 clones, of which roughly 86% are seen a single time; about 7.3% belongs to the top ten. Sequencing was carried out using peripheral blood. These receptors came from a man between 50 and 59 years old with active or convalescent COVID-19.

The V gene is TRBV5-4, the J gene TRBJ1-2; 7 bases align to TRBD1. CDR3 length: 16 amino acids. The germline V gene has CDR1 SGHNT and CDR2 YYREEE (reference sequence). The V segment lost 6 bases and the J segment 0 bases; nucleotides outside the gene matches: 11. The chain's CDR3 is CASTLHGDRANYGYTF. The DNA of the CDR3 is TGTGCCAGCACCCTACACGGGGACAGAGCTAACTATGGCTACACCTTC.

The rearrangement joins TRBV7-2 to TRBJ2-3; D gene unclear. The CDR3 consists of 14 residues. The germline V gene has CDR1 SGHTA and CDR2 FQGNSA. Trimming left V 4 bases short and J 1 base short, with 9 bases between. CDR3 in amino acids: CASSYPGGTDTQYF. The CDR3 region has the DNA TGTGCCAGCAGCTACCCCGGTGGCACAGATACGCAGTATTTT.

The chain couples TRBV25-1 to TRBJ2-1, with D possibly TRBD1 on 5 matching bases. This CDR3 is built from 14 residues. Trimming removed 3 bases at V and 3 bases at J, with 9 bases between. Germline V gene data show CDR1 as MGHDK and CDR2 as SYGVNS. CDR3 in amino acids: CASSDQGIYNEQFF. As DNA, the CDR3 is TGTGCCAGCAGTGATCAGGGAATCTACAATGAGCAGTTCTTC. The full variable domain, in which reference TRBV25-1 and TRBJ2-1 provide the parts outside the CDR3, is EADIYQTPRYLVIGTGKKITLECSQTMGHDKMYWYQQDPGMELHLIHYSYGVNSTEKGDLSSESTVSRIRTEHFPLTLESARPSHTSQYLCASSDQGIYNEQFFGPGTRLTVL.

The chain links TRBV5-5 to TRBJ1-6; D gene uncertain. Trimming shortened V by 6 bases and J by 7 bases, and 11 bases separated the two germline ends. The CDR3 sequence is 13 residues long. Germline V gene lookup returns CDR1 SGHKS and CDR2 YYEKEE (reference sequence). The CDR3 loop is CASKWQKNSPLHF. CDR3 coding DNA: TGTGCCAGCAAGTGGCAGAAGAATTCACCCCTCCACTTT.

The rearrangement uses TRBV3-1 (or the pseudogene TRBV3-2) and TRBJ2-3; D might be TRBD1 (5 bases). This CDR3 contains 17 residues. Germline lookup yields CDR1 LGHDT and CDR2 YNNKEL (reference sequence). V was pared by 2 bases and J by 4 bases, with 19 bases between. CDR3 DNA: TGTGCCAGCAGCCAATCCCCCCCCGGGTCCAGGGCAGATACGCAGTATTTT. Protein: CASSQSPPGSRADTQYF.

CDR3 amino acids: CASSELRSQETQYF. The CDR3 nucleotides are TGTGCCAGCAGTGAATTGCGGTCCCAAGAGACCCAGTACTTC. The chain has TRBV25-1 and TRBJ2-5; no definite D call. The CDR3 has 14 residues. The germline gives CDR1 MGHDK, CDR2 SYGVNS. V lost 1 base and J lost 1, with 7 bases in between.

This chain connects TRBV5-4 to TRBJ2-7, with D perhaps TRBD2 (6 bases). Germline V gene data show CDR1 as SGHNT and CDR2 as YYREEE (reference sequence). Trimming shortened V by 4 bases and J by 0 bases, and 11 bases separated the two germline ends. The CDR3 has 14 residues. The CDR3 sequence: CASSGKDYSYEQYF. In DNA form, the CDR3 reads TGTGCCAGCAGCGGTAAGGACTACTCCTACGAGCAGTACTTC.

This rearrangement joins TRBV10-3 to TRBJ2-7; D perhaps matches TRBD2 (6 bases). The CDR3 contains 13 residues. V was cut by 3 bases and J by 5 bases, with 11 bases left in between. Looked up from germline, CDR1 is ENHRY and CDR2 is SYGVKD. In DNA, the CDR3 is TGTGCCATCAGTGAAGGGGACTGGGACGAGCAGTACTTC. This encodes CAISEGDWDEQYF.

In this sample, this clone turned up a few times. The chain joins TRBV7-2 to TRBJ2-5; TRBD2 matches 16 bases. Germline lookup yields CDR1 SGHTA and CDR2 FQGNSA. This CDR3 spans 18 amino acids. Trimming removed 4 bases from V and 4 bases from J; junction bases left unmatched: 9. This chain's CDR3 is CASSWLPGLAGGRETQYF. CDR3 DNA sequence: TGTGCCAGCAGCTGGTTACCGGGACTAGCGGGAGGGAGAGAGACCCAGTACTTC. Variable domain in full (rest from reference TRBV7-2 and TRBJ2-5): GAGVSQSPSNKVTEKGKDVELRCDPISGHTALYWYRQSLGQGLEFLIYFQGNSAPDKSGLPSDRFSAERTGGSVSTLTIQRTQQEDSAVYLCASSWLPGLAGGRETQYFGPGTRLLVL.

This clone showed up just once. The chain joins TRBV27 to TRBJ2-1; maybe TRBD1 (6 bases). The CDR3 length is 18 residues. Trimming stripped 2 bases from V and 7 bases from J, with 24 bases between. Per the germline V gene, CDR1 is MNHEY and CDR2 is SMNVEV (reference sequence). The CDR3 spells CASSLITGPQGNTNEQFF. The CDR3 coding sequence is TGTGCCAGCAGTTTAATAACAGGGCCTCAAGGGAACACGAATGAGCAGTTCTTC.

This sequence joins TRBV7-2 and TRBJ2-7, with D possibly being TRBD2 (6 bases). The CDR3 is made up of 12 amino acids. The V gene's germline CDR1 is SGHTA and CDR2 FQGNSA. V was pared by 3 bases and J by 5 bases, with 8 bases between. In nucleotides, the CDR3 is TGTGCCAGCAGCTTTCCGGGGGACGAGCAGTACTTC. Protein product: CASSFPGDEQYF.

The rearrangement joins TRBV5-1 to TRBJ2-3; 8 positions match TRBD2. With 3 bases clipped from V and 0 bases from J, the junction kept 3 bases outside the gene matches. CDR1 and CDR2 (germline): SGHRS, YFSETQ. The CDR3 length is 15 residues. CDR3 DNA sequence: TGCGCCAGCAGCTCGGGGGGGACTAGCACAGATACGCAGTATTTT. Amino acids: CASSSGGTSTDTQYF.

Only a few counts were recorded for this clone. The chain carries TRBV20-1 and TRBJ2-7; D might be TRBD2 (6 bases). The CDR3 covers 11 residues. Germline V gene lookup returns CDR1 DFQATT and CDR2 SNEGSKA (reference sequence). DNA of the CDR3: TGCAGCTGGGCGGGGAAATACGAGCAGTACTTC. Encoded protein: CSWAGKYEQYF.

This clone was seen once. The rearrangement links TRBV5-1 to TRBJ2-5, with 8 bases lining up with TRBD1. CDR3 length: 14 residues. Unmatched junction bases numbered 7, after V lost 4 bases and J lost 5 bases. CDR1 is SGHRS and CDR2 is YFSETQ in the germline V gene. The CDR3 reads CASSAQGAAETQYF. The CDR3 DNA reads as TGCGCCAGCAGCGCCCAGGGGGCTGCGGAGACCCAGTACTTC.